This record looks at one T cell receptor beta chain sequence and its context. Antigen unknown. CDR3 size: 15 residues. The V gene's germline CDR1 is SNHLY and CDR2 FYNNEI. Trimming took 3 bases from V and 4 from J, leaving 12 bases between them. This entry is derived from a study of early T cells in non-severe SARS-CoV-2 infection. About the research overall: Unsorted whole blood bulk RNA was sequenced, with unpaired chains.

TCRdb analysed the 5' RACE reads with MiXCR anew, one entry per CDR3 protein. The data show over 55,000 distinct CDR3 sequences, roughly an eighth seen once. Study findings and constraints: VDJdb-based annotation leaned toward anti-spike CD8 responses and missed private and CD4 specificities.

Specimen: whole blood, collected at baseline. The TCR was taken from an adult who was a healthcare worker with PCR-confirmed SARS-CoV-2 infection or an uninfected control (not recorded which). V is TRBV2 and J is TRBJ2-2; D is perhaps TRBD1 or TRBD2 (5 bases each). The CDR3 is CASSEGLARTGELFF. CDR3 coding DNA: TGTGCCAGCAGTGAGGGGCTAGCTCGCACCGGGGAGCTGTTTTTT.